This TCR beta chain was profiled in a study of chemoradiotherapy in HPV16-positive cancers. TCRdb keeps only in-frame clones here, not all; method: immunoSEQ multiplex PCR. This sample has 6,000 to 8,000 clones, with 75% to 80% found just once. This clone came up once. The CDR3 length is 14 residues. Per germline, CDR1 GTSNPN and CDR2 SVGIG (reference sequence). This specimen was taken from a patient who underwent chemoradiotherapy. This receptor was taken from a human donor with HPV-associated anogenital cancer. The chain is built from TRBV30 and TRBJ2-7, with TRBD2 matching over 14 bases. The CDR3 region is CAARRLAGGGEQYF. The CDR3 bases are TGTGCTGCGCGTCGACTAGCGGGAGGGGGCGAGCAGTACTTC.